Listed below are T cell receptor beta chains from one sample, sequenced in a study of identical twins. TCRdb independently ran MiXCR on the 5' RACE reads; one entry per CDR3 protein. The repertoire holds hundreds of thousands of distinct CDR3 sequences, with 8% to 9% as singletons. The same specimen was also included in a second study, on yellow fever vaccine responses in identical twins.

The specimen sequenced was PBMCs. These receptors all come from a woman between 18 and 29 years old in good health. The CDR3 runs from the conserved cysteine through the conserved F or W. Fields, in order: CDR3 length, clone size, V gene, J gene, D gene, CDR3 DNA, CDR3 protein. D genes are given only for firm matches. Not every row has a clone size; where given, it reads once, few, many or a size class.

CDR3 length: 13; clone size: -; V gene: TRBV5-1; J gene: TRBJ2-5; D gene: -; CDR3 DNA: TGCGCCAGCAAGGGGGAGCGACAAGAGACCCAGTACTTC; CDR3 protein: CASKGERQETQYF
CDR3 length: 12; clone size: few; V gene: TRBV11-1; J gene: TRBJ2-3; D gene: -; CDR3 DNA: TGTGCCAGCAGTTCGGACCAACATACGCAGTATTTT; CDR3 protein: CASSSDQHTQYF
CDR3 length: 13; clone size: -; V gene: TRBV12-3/TRBV12-4; J gene: TRBJ2-7; D gene: -; CDR3 DNA: TGTGCCAGCAGTTGGACCAGCCTCAGCGAGCAGTACTTC; CDR3 protein: CASSWTSLSEQYF
CDR3 length: 13; clone size: many; V gene: TRBV10-3; J gene: TRBJ1-1; D gene: -; CDR3 DNA: TGTGCCATCTCCTCGGGGTTGAACACTGAAGCTTTCTTT; CDR3 protein: CAISSGLNTEAFF
CDR3 length: 15; clone size: -; V gene: TRBV4-3; J gene: TRBJ2-2; D gene: -; CDR3 DNA: TGCGCCAGCAGCCAAGAACGGACTCTTCCCGGGGAGCTGTTTTTT; CDR3 protein: CASSQERTLPGELFF
CDR3 length: 18; clone size: -; V gene: TRBV11-2; J gene: TRBJ2-3; D gene: TRBD2; CDR3 DNA: TGTGCCAGCAGCTCGGGGACTAGCGGGGGGTACAGCACAGATACGCAGTATTTT; CDR3 protein: CASSSGTSGGYSTDTQYF
CDR3 length: 13; clone size: many; V gene: TRBV29-1; J gene: TRBJ1-2; D gene: TRBD1; CDR3 DNA: TGCAGCGTTGAGGCAGGGGGCAAAAATGGCTACACCTTC; CDR3 protein: CSVEAGGKNGYTF
CDR3 length: 15; clone size: few; V gene: TRBV7-6; J gene: TRBJ2-1; D gene: TRBD1; CDR3 DNA: TGTGCCAGCAGCTTAGGGGACAGGGTCGTGAATGAGCAGTTCTTC; CDR3 protein: CASSLGDRVVNEQFF
CDR3 length: 13; clone size: many; V gene: TRBV5-1; J gene: TRBJ2-1; D gene: TRBD2; CDR3 DNA: TGCGCCAGCAGCACTAGCGATTACGATGAGCAGTTCTTC; CDR3 protein: CASSTSDYDEQFF
CDR3 length: 11; clone size: -; V gene: TRBV11-2; J gene: TRBJ2-3; D gene: -; CDR3 DNA: TGTGCCAGCAGCTGGGACGGTACGCAGTATTTT; CDR3 protein: CASSWDGTQYF
CDR3 length: 15; clone size: few; V gene: TRBV18; J gene: TRBJ2-5; D gene: -; CDR3 DNA: TGTGCCAGCTCACCAGACGGACCACCAAAAGAGACCCAGTACTTC; CDR3 protein: CASSPDGPPKETQYF
CDR3 length: 14; clone size: few; V gene: TRBV20-1; J gene: TRBJ2-1; D gene: TRBD2; CDR3 DNA: TGCAGTGCTCCCTGGGGGGGACCTTCCAATGAGCAGTTCTTC; CDR3 protein: CSAPWGGPSNEQFF
CDR3 length: 15; clone size: -; V gene: TRBV14; J gene: TRBJ2-1; D gene: -; CDR3 DNA: TGTGCCAGCAGCCAAGAAGGACCGGCACCCCTAGGGCAGTTCTTC; CDR3 protein: CASSQEGPAPLGQFF